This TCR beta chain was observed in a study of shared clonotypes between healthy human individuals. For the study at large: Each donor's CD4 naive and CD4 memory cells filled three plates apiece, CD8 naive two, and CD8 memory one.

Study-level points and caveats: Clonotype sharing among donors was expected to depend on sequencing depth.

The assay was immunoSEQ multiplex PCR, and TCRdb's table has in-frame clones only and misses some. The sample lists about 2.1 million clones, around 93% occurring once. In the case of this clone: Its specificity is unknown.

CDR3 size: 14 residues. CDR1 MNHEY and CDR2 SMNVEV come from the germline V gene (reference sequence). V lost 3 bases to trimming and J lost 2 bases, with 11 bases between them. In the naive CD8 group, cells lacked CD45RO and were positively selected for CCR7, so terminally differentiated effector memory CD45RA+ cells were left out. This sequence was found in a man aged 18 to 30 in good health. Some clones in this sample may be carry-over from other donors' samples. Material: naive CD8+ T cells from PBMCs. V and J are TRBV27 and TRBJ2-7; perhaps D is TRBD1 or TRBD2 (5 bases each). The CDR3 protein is CASSLAGTTYEQYF. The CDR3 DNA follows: TGTGCCAGCAGTTTGGCAGGGACCACCTACGAGCAGTACTTC.